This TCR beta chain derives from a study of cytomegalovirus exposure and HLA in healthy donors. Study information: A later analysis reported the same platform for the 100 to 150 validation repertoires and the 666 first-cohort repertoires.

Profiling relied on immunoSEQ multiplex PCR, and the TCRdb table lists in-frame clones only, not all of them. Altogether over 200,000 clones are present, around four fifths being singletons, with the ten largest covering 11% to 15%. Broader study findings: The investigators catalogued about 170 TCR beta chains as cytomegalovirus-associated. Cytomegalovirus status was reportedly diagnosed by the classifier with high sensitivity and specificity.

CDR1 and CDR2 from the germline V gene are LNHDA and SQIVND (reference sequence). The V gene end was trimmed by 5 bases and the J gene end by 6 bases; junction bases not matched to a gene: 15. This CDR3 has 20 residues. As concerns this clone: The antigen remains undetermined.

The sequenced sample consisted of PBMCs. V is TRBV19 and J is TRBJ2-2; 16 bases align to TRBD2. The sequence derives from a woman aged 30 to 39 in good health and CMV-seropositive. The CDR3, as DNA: TGTGCCAGTAGTTCGTCTTTGACAGGGACTAGCGGGAGGGCCGCCGGGGAGCTGTTTTTT. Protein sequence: CASSSSLTGTSGRAAGELFF.